The following is a T cell receptor beta chain sequence with its context. No antigen is known for it. Naive CD8 cells lacked CD45RO and underwent positive selection for CCR7, leaving out terminally differentiated effector memory CD45RA+ cells. This entry is derived from a study of shared clonotypes between healthy human individuals. The CDR3 spans 20 residues. The assay ran at deep level. Data came from immunoSEQ multiplex PCR; TCRdb stores just in-frame clones and leaves some out. The table shows about 680,000 clones, with about 90% occurring only once. Findings and limits, study-wide: Only blood was sampled, and tissue TCR repertoires likely differ from blood ones.

The chain links TRBV21-1 to TRBJ2-3; the table names TRBD2, a call not compared with the DNA. TRBV21-1 is designated a pseudogene. The sequenced sample was naive CD8+ T cells sorted from blood. The sequence was collected from a man between 25 and 39 years old in good health. CDR3 bases: TGTGCCAGCAGCAAAGAAACTAGCGGGAGGGAGGCCCCTAGCACAGATACGCAGTATTTT. Translating gives CASSKETSGREAPSTDTQYF.